This T cell receptor beta chain comes out of a study of cytomegalovirus exposure and HLA in healthy donors. PCR was performed using 60 Vbeta and 13 Jbeta primers. Here immunoSEQ multiplex PCR was the method, and the copy in TCRdb shows in-frame clones only, minus some. Here the sample spans 95,000 to 150,000 clones, roughly 8.6% being singletons. Study-wide results and limits: The study put some 150 TCR beta chains on its list as cytomegalovirus-associated. Roughly even sequencing depth across donors was the assumption behind the presence/absence analyses.

With regard to this clone: Its antigen remains unknown.

The CDR3 loop spans 13 amino acids. Germline loops: CDR1 SGHTA, CDR2 FQGNSA. The germline V and J ends were trimmed by 6 bases and 0 bases, with 8 bases remaining between them. This clonotype was sampled from a woman aged 35 to 49 in good health and CMV-seropositive. The chain links TRBV7-2 to TRBJ1-1; D gene uncertain. Sequenced sample: PBMCs. CDR3 nucleotide sequence: TGTGCCAGCAGTACATATATGAACACTGAAGCTTTCTTT. This translates into CASSTYMNTEAFF.